The T cell receptor beta chain under discussion was sequenced for a study of shared clonotypes between healthy human individuals. CDR3 size: 13 residues. V lost 4 bases, J lost 7 bases, and 13 bases lay in between. CDR1 and CDR2 from the germline V gene are SGHVS and FNYEAQ. Produced via immunoSEQ multiplex PCR; TCRdb's table is partial and in-frame only. Here the sample spans about 470,000 clones, roughly three quarters being singletons. Material: PBMCs. The clonotype comes from a woman in her thirties or forties in good health. Some clones in this sample may be carry-over from other donors' samples. The V gene is TRBV7-6, the J gene TRBJ2-5; a weak D match, TRBD2 (5 bases). CDR3 residues: CASSSPPGWTQYF. The CDR3 bases are TGTGCCAGCAGCTCCCCGCCGGGATGGACCCAGTACTTC.